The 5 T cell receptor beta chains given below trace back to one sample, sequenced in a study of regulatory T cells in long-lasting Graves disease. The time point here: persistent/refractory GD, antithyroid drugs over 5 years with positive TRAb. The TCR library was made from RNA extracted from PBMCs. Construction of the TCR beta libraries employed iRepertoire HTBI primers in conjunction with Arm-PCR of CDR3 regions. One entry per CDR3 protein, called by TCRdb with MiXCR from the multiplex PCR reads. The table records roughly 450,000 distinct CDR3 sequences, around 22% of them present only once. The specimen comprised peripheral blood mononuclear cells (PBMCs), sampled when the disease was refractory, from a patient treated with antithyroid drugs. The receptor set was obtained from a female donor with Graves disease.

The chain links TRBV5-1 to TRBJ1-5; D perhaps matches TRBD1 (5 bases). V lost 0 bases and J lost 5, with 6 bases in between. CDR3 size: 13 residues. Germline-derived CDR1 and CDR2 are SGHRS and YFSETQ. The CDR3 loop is CASSLEGYQPQHF. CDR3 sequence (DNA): TGCGCCAGCAGCTTGGAGGGGTATCAGCCCCAGCATTTT.

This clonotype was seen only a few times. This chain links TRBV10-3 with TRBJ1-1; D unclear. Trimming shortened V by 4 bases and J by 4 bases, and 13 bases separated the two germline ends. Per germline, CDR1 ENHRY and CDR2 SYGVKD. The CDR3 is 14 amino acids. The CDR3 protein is CAISGSSSGTEAFF. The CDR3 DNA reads TGTGCCATCAGTGGGTCGTCCAGTGGCACTGAAGCTTTCTTT.

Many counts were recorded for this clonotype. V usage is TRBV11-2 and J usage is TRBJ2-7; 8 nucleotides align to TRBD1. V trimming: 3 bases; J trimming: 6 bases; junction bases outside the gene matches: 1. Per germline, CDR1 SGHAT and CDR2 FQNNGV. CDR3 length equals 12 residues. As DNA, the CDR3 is TGTGCCAGCAGCTTCGACAGGGGCGAGCAGTACTTC. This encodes CASSFDRGEQYF.

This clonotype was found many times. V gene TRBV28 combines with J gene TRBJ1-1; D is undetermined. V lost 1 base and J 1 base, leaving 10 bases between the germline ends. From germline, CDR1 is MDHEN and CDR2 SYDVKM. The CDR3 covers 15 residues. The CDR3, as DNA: TGTGCCAGCAGTTTATCGTTTCGACCGAACACTGAAGCTTTCTTT. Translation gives CASSLSFRPNTEAFF.

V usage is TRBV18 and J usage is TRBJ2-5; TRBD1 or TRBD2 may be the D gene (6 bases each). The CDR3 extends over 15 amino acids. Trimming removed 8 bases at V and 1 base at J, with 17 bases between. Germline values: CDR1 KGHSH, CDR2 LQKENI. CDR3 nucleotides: TGTGCCAGCAGCCCCGAAGGGGGGCTCCAAGAGACCCAGTACTTC. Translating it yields CASSPEGGLQETQYF. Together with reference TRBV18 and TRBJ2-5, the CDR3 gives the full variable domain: NAGVMQNPRHLVRRRGQEARLRCSPMKGHSHVYWYRQLPEEGLKFMVYLQKENIIDESGMPKERFSAEFPKEGPSILRIQQVVRGDSAAYFCASSPEGGLQETQYFGPGTRLLVL.